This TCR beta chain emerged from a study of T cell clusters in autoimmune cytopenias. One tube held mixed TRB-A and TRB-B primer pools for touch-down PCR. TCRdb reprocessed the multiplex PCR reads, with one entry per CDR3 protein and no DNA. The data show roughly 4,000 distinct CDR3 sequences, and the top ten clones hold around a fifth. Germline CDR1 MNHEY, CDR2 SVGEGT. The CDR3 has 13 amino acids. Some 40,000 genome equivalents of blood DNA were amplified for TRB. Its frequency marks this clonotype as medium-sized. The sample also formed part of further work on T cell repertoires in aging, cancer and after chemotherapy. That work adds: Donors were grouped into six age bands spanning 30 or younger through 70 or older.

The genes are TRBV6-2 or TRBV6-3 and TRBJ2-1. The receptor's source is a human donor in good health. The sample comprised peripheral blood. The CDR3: CASSYSRPDEQFF.